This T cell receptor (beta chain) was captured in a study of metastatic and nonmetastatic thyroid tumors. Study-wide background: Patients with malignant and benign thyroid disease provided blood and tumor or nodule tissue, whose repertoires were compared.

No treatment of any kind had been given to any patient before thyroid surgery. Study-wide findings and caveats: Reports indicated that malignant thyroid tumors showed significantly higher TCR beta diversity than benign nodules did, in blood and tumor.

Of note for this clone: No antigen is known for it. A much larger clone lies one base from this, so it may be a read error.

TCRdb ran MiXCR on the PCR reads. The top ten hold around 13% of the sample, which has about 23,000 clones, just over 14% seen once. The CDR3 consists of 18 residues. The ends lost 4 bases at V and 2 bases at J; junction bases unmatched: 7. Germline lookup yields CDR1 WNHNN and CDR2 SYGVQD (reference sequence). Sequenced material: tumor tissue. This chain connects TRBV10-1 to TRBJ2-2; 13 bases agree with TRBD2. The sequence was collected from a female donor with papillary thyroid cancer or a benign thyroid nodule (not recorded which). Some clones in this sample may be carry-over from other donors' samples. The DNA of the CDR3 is TGCGCCAGCAGTGGGGGGACTAGCGGGAATGTTAACACCGGGGAGCTGTTTTTT. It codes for CASSGGTSGNVNTGELFF.